A single sample is the source of the 29 T cell receptor beta chains below, sequenced in a study of T-cell reconstitution after alpha-beta-depleted transplantation in children. Unique molecular identifiers were built into the TCRbeta library. TCRdb itself ran the PCR reads through MiXCR, one entry per CDR3 protein. This sample has some 600,000 distinct CDR3 sequences, with 10% to 15% found just once. Sample: PBMCs, mostly from graft donor cells, taken 360 days after TCRalphabeta/CD19-depleted stem cell transplant. The source of these receptors is a male patient younger than 18 who had a stem cell transplant for acute myeloid leukemia, so the T cells may come from the graft donor.

The rearrangement links TRBV28 to TRBJ2-7; the match to TRBD2 covers 8 bases. After removal of 3 bases from V and 0 bases from J, the junction contained 16 bases not matched to a gene. CDR3 length: 19 residues. Per germline, CDR1 MDHEN and CDR2 SYDVKM. The CDR3 sequence: CASSFRGGTSGVSSYEQYF. CDR3 nucleotide sequence: TGTGCCAGCAGTTTTCGCGGGGGAACTAGCGGAGTAAGCTCCTACGAGCAGTACTTC.

The sample holds a few counts of this clonotype. The genes are TRBV12-3 or TRBV12-4 and TRBJ2-1; no definite D call. This CDR3 is built from 12 residues. V was trimmed by 6 bases and J by 8 bases, leaving 11 bases between them. The CDR3: CASRPGTYEQFF. CDR3 bases: TGTGCCAGCAGACCAGGCACCTATGAGCAGTTCTTC.

The table lists this clonotype with many counts. The gene calls are TRBV20-1 and TRBJ2-7; the match to TRBD1 covers 9 bases. There are 14 residues in the CDR3. V shed 6 bases and J 0 bases; nucleotides not matched to a gene: 6. CDR1 is DFQATT and CDR2 is SNEGSKA in the germline V gene (reference sequence). The CDR3 DNA reads as TGCAGTGCCCTTCCGGGACAGGGCTCCTACGAGCAGTACTTC. Translating gives CSALPGQGSYEQYF.

The V gene is TRBV25-1, the J gene TRBJ1-1; TRBD1 might be the D (5 bases). The CDR3 has 13 residues. Trimming stripped 10 bases from V and 2 bases from J, with 14 bases between. Germline CDR1 MGHDK, CDR2 SYGVNS. This CDR3 reads CATKRDGNTEAFF. The CDR3 coding sequence is TGTGCCACCAAGCGGGACGGTAACACTGAAGCTTTCTTT.

The table lists this clonotype with a few counts. V gene TRBV7-9 combines with J gene TRBJ2-7, with no clear D. The germline gives CDR1 SEHNR, CDR2 FQNEAQ (reference sequence). This CDR3 is built from 12 residues. V lost 6 bases to trimming and J lost 5 bases, with 11 bases between them. The CDR3 loop is CASSILGNEQYF. The CDR3 coding sequence is TGTGCCAGCAGTATCCTGGGGAACGAGCAGTACTTC.

Details on this clonotype: Mismatch with germline at one junction end may stem from a read error. This chain joins TRBV7-7 and TRBJ2-7; 12 nucleotides agree with TRBD2. The germline V gene encodes CDR1 SSHAT and CDR2 FNYEAQ (reference sequence). The CDR3 is 19 residues long. The CDR3 protein is CASSSRTSGTNQWVYEQYF. CDR3 bases: TGTGCTAGCAGCTCCAGGACTAGCGGGACTAACCAATGGGTATACGAGCAGTACTTC.

This clonotype has only a few counts. This rearrangement joins TRBV28 to TRBJ2-3, with 7 bases that match TRBD2. V lost 5 bases, J lost 3 bases, and 11 bases stayed unmatched. The germline CDR1 and CDR2 sequences are MDHEN and SYDVKM. The CDR3 contains 16 residues. The CDR3 reads CASSQIAGIKTDTQYF. The CDR3 nucleotides read TGTGCCAGCAGTCAAATAGCGGGTATAAAGACAGATACGCAGTATTTT.

This clonotype was counted a few times. The V gene is TRBV18, the J gene TRBJ2-6, with D hard to call. CDR1 and CDR2 from the germline V gene are KGHSH and LQKENI. Trimming shortened V by 6 bases and J by 0 bases, and 15 bases separated the two germline ends. The CDR3 totals 17 residues. In nucleotides, the CDR3 is TGTGCCAGCTCCCGGGTTGGACCGCCCTCTGGGGCCAACGTCCTGACTTTC. As protein: CASSRVGPPSGANVLTF.

This clonotype occurred a few times. This chain uses TRBV20-1 with TRBJ2-5, with 9 bases that match TRBD2. The CDR3 covers 15 residues. J lost 4 bases, V lost 0 bases, and 6 bases had no gene match. CDR1 is DFQATT, CDR2 SNEGSKA, per germline (reference sequence). The CDR3 DNA reads TGCAGTGCTAGAGATCCGGGACTAGCTGGAGAGACCCAGTACTTC. Protein sequence: CSARDPGLAGETQYF.

This clonotype came up a few times. The chain combines TRBV29-1 with TRBJ1-1; no clear D. The CDR3 loop spans 13 amino acids. Trimming removed 3 bases at V and 0 bases at J, with 8 bases between. Germline CDR1 and CDR2: SQVTM and ANQGSEA. The CDR3, as DNA: TGCAGCGTTGAGAAACTCATGAACACTGAAGCTTTCTTT. Its translation: CSVEKLMNTEAFF.

This clonotype was counted a few times. The chain recombines TRBV5-1 with TRBJ2-7, with TRBD1 identical over 10 bases. Germline CDR1 SGHRS, CDR2 YFSETQ. The trim removed 4 bases at V and 2 bases at J, leaving 6 bases unmatched. This CDR3 spans 15 amino acids. Written as DNA, the CDR3 is TGCGCCAGCAGCCCCCCGGACAGGGGGACCTACGAGCAGTACTTC. Translation gives CASSPPDRGTYEQYF.

The rearrangement links TRBV29-1 to TRBJ2-7; 11 bases map to TRBD2. Germline V gene data show CDR1 as SQVTM and CDR2 as ANQGSEA. The CDR3 has 14 residues. The trim removed 4 bases at V and 4 bases at J, leaving 6 bases unmatched. The CDR3 DNA reads TGCAGCGTTGTGACCGGGACTAGCGGTTACGAGCAGTACTTC. Its protein product is CSVVTGTSGYEQYF.

This clonotype appeared many times. This chain joins TRBV29-1 and TRBJ2-7, with unresolved D. The germline V gene has CDR1 SQVTM and CDR2 ANQGSEA. This CDR3 spans 12 amino acids. The V end was cut by 7 bases, the J end by 2 bases, with 12 bases between. The DNA for the CDR3 is TGCAGCGCAATGACGGCACCCTACGAGCAGTACTTC. As protein: CSAMTAPYEQYF.

This chain uses TRBV4-2 with TRBJ2-2, with a weak D call TRBD2 (6 bases). Trimming stripped 5 bases from V and 6 bases from J, with 16 bases between. The CDR3 has 15 amino acids. Germline CDR1 LGHNA, CDR2 YNFKEQ. DNA of the CDR3: TGTGCCAGCAGCTTTGGTCGGGGGTTGGCCGGGGAGCTGTTTTTT. Its translation is CASSFGRGLAGELFF.

J is TRBJ2-1 and V is TRBV12-3 or TRBV12-4; D gene ambiguous. Deletions cut 3 bases from V and 9 bases from J, with 9 bases between. The CDR3 extends over 12 amino acids. Written as DNA, the CDR3 is TGTGCCAGCAGTTTTGCTACAACTGAGCAGTTCTTC. Translation gives CASSFATTEQFF.

This clonotype was seen at least ten times. The CDR3 loop reads CASSFNYEQYF. DNA of the CDR3: TGCGCCAGCAGCTTTAACTACGAGCAGTACTTC. This chain joins TRBV5-1 and TRBJ2-7, with no clear D. CDR3 length equals 11 residues. The germline V gene has CDR1 SGHRS and CDR2 YFSETQ. Trimming stripped 2 bases from V and 3 bases from J, with 3 bases between.

This clonotype has a count of ten or more. The V and J genes are TRBV20-1 and TRBJ2-7, with 10 bases fitting TRBD2. Germline CDR1 reads DFQATT; CDR2 reads SNEGSKA (reference sequence). CDR3 length: 13 residues. CDR3 coding DNA: TGCAGCCCAAGGACTAGCGGTGTCTACGAGCAGTACTTC. It encodes CSPRTSGVYEQYF.

This clonotype was counted ten times or more. This chain links TRBV5-6 with TRBJ2-5; possibly TRBD1 for D (5 bases). This CDR3 spans 15 amino acids. V lost 0 bases to trimming and J lost 3 bases, with 12 bases between them. The germline gives CDR1 SGHDT, CDR2 YYEEEE. This chain's CDR3 is CASSLASGFEETQYF. The CDR3 nucleotides are TGTGCCAGCAGCTTGGCCTCAGGGTTTGAAGAGACCCAGTACTTC.

This clonotype was counted only a few times. J is TRBJ2-7 and V is TRBV4-2; TRBD1 might be the D (5 bases). The CDR3 is made up of 14 amino acids. CDR1 and CDR2 (germline): LGHNA, YNFKEQ. Between the trimmed V and J ends, which lost 0 bases and 6 bases, there was a span of 12 bases. CDR3 DNA: TGTGCCAGCAGCCAAGATCAAGGGGTAGGCGAGCAGTACTTC. Amino acid sequence: CASSQDQGVGEQYF.

V usage is TRBV24-1 and J usage is TRBJ2-1; D is possibly TRBD2 (5 bases). The CDR3 contains 15 residues. Trimming cost V 1 base and J 9 bases, with 15 bases left between them. Germline loops: CDR1 KGHDR, CDR2 SFDVKD. CDR3 residues: CATSDFAGLGLEQFF. In DNA form, the CDR3 reads TGTGCCACCAGTGATTTCGCAGGTCTTGGACTTGAGCAGTTCTTC.

This clonotype turned up a few times. The V and J genes are TRBV19 and TRBJ2-1; D ambiguous. The germline gives CDR1 LNHDA, CDR2 SQIVND (reference sequence). CDR3 length: 14 amino acids. The V gene lost 11 bases and the J gene lost 2 bases, with 16 bases spanning the gap. The chain's CDR3 is CASGGVIPYNEQFF. CDR3 nucleotide sequence: TGTGCCTCAGGTGGGGTAATTCCCTACAATGAGCAGTTCTTC.

The sample holds a few counts of this clonotype. The genes are TRBV14 and TRBJ2-4; no definite D call. The CDR3 spans 16 residues. V lost 4 bases to trimming and J lost 0 bases, with 13 bases between them. Germline CDR1 reads SGHDN; CDR2 reads FVKESK. This CDR3 is CASSPTRIRAKNIQYF. The CDR3 DNA sequence: TGTGCCAGCAGCCCAACGAGGATTAGAGCCAAAAACATTCAGTACTTC.

This clonotype was seen a single time. The V and J genes are TRBV7-3 and TRBJ1-2; TRBD1 matches at 9 bases. The CDR3 spans 15 residues. V shed 3 bases and J 4 bases; nucleotides not matched to a gene: 6. Germline loops: CDR1 SGHTA, CDR2 FQGTGA. The DNA of the CDR3 is TGTGCCAGCAGCTTGAGACAGGGGGTACGCTATGGCTACACCTTC. Protein: CASSLRQGVRYGYTF.

The V and J genes are TRBV12-3 or TRBV12-4 and TRBJ2-3; D not certain. The CDR3 has 12 amino acids. Trimming removed 6 bases at V and 3 bases at J, with 7 bases between. CDR3 amino acids: CASRPGTDTQYF. The DNA of the CDR3 is TGTGCCAGCAGACCCGGTACAGATACGCAGTATTTT.

This clonotype came up a few times. This sequence joins TRBV4-3 and TRBJ2-7; 7 positions agree with TRBD2. V dropped 0 bases and J dropped 4; count of bases not matched to a gene: 9. CDR3 length: 16 amino acids. Looked up from germline, CDR1 is LGHNA and CDR2 is YSLEER. CDR3 sequence reads: CASSQDMGEGQYEQYF. CDR3 nucleotides: TGCGCCAGCAGCCAAGATATGGGGGAGGGCCAGTACGAGCAGTACTTC.

This clonotype is a singleton in its sample. CDR3 sequence (DNA): TGCGCCAGCAGGGACCCGACAGGGGGCTTGAACATTCAGTACTTC. This translates into CASRDPTGGLNIQYF. This chain uses TRBV5-1 with TRBJ2-4; 10 nucleotides agree with TRBD1. Germline values: CDR1 SGHRS, CDR2 YFSETQ. V lost 5 bases to trimming and J lost 7 bases; unmatched junction nucleotides: 9. The CDR3 sequence is 15 residues long.

This sequence joins TRBV12-3 or TRBV12-4 and TRBJ2-7, with a possible D match to TRBD1 (6 bases). The CDR3 contains 13 residues. V was clipped by 5 bases and J by 3 bases, with 11 bases between them. CDR3 sequence reads: CASSTTGSYEQYF. The CDR3 DNA is TGTGCCAGCAGTACAACAGGGAGCTACGAGCAGTACTTC.

This clonotype has more than one count but fewer than ten. This chain uses TRBV2 with TRBJ2-7; a possible D gene is TRBD2 (6 bases). Germline V CDR1 and CDR2: SNHLY, FYNNEI. Trimming shortened V by 4 bases and J by 4 bases, and 14 bases separated the two germline ends. This CDR3 comprises 14 residues. The CDR3 loop is CASSVTSGVYEQYF. Written as DNA, the CDR3 is TGTGCCAGCAGTGTGACTTCGGGGGTTTACGAGCAGTACTTC.

This clonotype was counted a few times. This sequence joins TRBV12-3 or TRBV12-4 and TRBJ2-3; tentatively, D is TRBD2 (6 bases). The V and J ends lost 10 bases and 4 bases respectively, with 18 bases between them. This CDR3 is built from 14 residues. The CDR3 sequence: CATSGVLGADTQYF. In DNA form, the CDR3 reads TGTGCCACCTCGGGAGTTTTGGGGGCAGATACGCAGTATTTT.